This TCR beta chain was identified in a study of T cell responses to AZD1222 COVID-19 vaccine (dated by TCRdb to about 2021). Notes on the research overall: AZD1222 recipients with second doses at about 4 weeks or about 12 weeks were pooled, because spike-specific TCR depth and breadth did not differ between schedules. A total of more than 230 trial participants underwent TCR sequencing, of whom about 200 had received two doses of AZD1222 and 26 had received two doses of the MenACWY control vaccine. Trial participants were enrolled by age into 18-55, 56-69 and 70-plus year subgroups, with 148, 28 and 57 TCR-sequenced participants respectively. General conclusions and limits of the study: Reportedly, almost half of the unique spike-specific TCRs recognized epitopes lying outside the regions that are mutated in the B.1.351 and B.1.1.7 variants. Conclusions about previously exposed vaccinees are limited, since just six or seven AZD1222 recipients were seropositive for SARS-CoV-2 at baseline. Because no day 14 peak-response samples were available, the repertoires could be characterized only after the peak T cell response. The 56-69-year group was small, and its depth increase did not reach significance, likely because of low power. After two AZD1222 doses, spike-specific TCR breadth and depth were significantly higher than at day 0 and than in MenACWY recipients. Most participants were white British and females outnumbered males, and the authors suggested that clonal diversity may have been underestimated. The vaccine-associated CD4 TCRs covered the entire spike protein, and the dominant responses fell in regions 160-218 and 743-854.

Worth noting for this clone: Its antigen has not been determined. Base qualities are not recorded, but no much larger clone differs from it by a single base.

The time point label of this sample denotes: baseline before first vaccination. Vaccinee samples came from UK trials COV001 and COV002, including a single-blind randomized controlled phase 2/3 trial of AZD1222 (ChAdOx1 nCoV-19) in healthy adults. For TCRbeta chain sequencing, PBMC samples from trial participants were taken at day 0 and at day 28 after the second dose. The CDR3 regions of human TCRbeta chains were subjected to immunosequencing. The original pipeline was this. TCRs in the repertoires were matched against a reference library of SARS-CoV-2-specific TCRs that had been generated with the MIRA antigen-specificity platform. Breadth meant the fraction of unique TCRs that were SARS-CoV-2-associated, whereas depth meant the fraction of total T cells that were SARS-CoV-2-associated. Using the MIRA data, each spike-specific TCR was assigned both to the spike region to which the TCR was reactive and to a CD4 or CD8 class. Log10-transformed breadth and depth values were compared by one-way ANOVA with Sidak's multiple comparisons tests. Imported from immuneACCESS, the table was reduced by TCRdb to in-frame sequences with V and J called. These copies leave out some clones; in studies compared against another copy, an unresolved V gene accounts for under half, and the cause of the remainder is not known. V and J calls plus clone size are reproduced from that table; the DNA served to infer D and trimming. Across this sample there are 40,000 to 65,000 clones, with roughly 83% seen only once. The top ten clones comprise 25% to 30% of the sample.

The TCR was taken from an adult in good health. The sequencing used peripheral blood, collected on day 0 of AZD1222 vaccination.

Read as DNA, the sequence is TGTGCCAGCAGGAGTAACAGGCCCGGGACACGGGAAAATGAGCAGTTCTTC. Its protein reads: CASRSNRPGTRENEQFF. The sequence links TRBV11-2 to TRBJ2-1; 6 matching bases give a weak D call of TRBD1. V lost 6 bases and J lost 7 bases; the stretch between them is 25 bases long. CDR1 SGHAT and CDR2 FQNNGV were looked up in the germline V gene. The CDR3 holds 17 amino acids from the cysteine to the phenylalanine. Solely the CDR3 DNA is kept, with 51 bases framed from the first base.